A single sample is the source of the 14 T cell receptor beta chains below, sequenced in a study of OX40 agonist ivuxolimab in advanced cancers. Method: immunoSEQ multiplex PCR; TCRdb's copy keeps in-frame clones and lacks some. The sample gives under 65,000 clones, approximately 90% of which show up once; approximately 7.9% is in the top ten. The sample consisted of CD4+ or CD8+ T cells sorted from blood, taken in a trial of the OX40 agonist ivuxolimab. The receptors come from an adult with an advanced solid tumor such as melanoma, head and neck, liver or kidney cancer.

DNA of the CDR3: TGTGCCAGCAGTCTCATAGCGGGGGAGCAGTACTTC. It yields the protein CASSLIAGEQYF. The chain recombines TRBV28 with TRBJ2-7; 8 bases align to TRBD2. The CDR3 extends over 12 amino acids. The junction had 4 bases not matched to a gene; V was cut back by 5 bases and J by 7 bases. Germline CDR1 is MDHEN and CDR2 is SYDVKM.

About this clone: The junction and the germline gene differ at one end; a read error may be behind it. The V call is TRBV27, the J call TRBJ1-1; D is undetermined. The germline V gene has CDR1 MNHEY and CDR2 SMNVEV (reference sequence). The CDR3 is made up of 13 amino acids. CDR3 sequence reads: CASSLSMNSEAFF. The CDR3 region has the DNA TGTGCCAGCAGTTTATCTATGAACTCTGAAGCTTTCTTT.

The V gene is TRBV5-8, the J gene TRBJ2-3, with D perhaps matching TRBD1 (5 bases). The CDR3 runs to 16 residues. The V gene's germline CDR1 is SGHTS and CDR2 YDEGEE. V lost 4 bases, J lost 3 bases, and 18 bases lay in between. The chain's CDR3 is CASSIRTPYETDTQYF. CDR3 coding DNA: TGTGCCAGCAGCATCCGGACACCCTACGAGACAGATACGCAGTATTTT.

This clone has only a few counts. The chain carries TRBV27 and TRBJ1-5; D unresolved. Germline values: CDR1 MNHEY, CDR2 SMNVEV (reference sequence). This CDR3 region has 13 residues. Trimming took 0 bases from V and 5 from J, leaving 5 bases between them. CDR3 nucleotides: TGTGCCAGCAGTTTATCCACTCATCAGCCCCAGCATTTT. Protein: CASSLSTHQPQHF.

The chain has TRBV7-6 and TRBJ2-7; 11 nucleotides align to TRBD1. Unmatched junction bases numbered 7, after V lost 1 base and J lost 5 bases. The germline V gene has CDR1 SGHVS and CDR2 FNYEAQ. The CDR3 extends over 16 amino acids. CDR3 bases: TGTGCCAGCAGCTTAGGCTTCTGGACAGGGGGCGACGAGCAGTACTTC. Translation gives CASSLGFWTGGDEQYF.

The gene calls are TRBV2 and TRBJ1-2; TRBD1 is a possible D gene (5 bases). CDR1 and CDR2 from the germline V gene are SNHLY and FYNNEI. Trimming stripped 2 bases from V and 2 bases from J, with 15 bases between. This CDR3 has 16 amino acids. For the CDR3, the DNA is TGTGCCAGCAGTGAAAATTCGGCAGGGCTGAACTATGGCTACACCTTC. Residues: CASSENSAGLNYGYTF.

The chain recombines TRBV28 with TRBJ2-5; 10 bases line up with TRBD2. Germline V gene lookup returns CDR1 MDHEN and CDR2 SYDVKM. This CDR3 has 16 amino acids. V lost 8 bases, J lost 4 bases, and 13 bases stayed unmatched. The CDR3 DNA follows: TGTGCCAGCCCCCCTCAGCCAAGCGGGAGGGTAGAGACCCAGTACTTC. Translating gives CASPPQPSGRVETQYF.

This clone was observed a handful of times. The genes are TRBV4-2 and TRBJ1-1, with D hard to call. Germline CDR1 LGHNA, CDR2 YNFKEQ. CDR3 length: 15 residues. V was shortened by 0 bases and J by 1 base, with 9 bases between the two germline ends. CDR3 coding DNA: TGTGCCAGCAGCCAAGATCGAGTAGCGAACACTGAAGCTTTCTTT. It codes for CASSQDRVANTEAFF.

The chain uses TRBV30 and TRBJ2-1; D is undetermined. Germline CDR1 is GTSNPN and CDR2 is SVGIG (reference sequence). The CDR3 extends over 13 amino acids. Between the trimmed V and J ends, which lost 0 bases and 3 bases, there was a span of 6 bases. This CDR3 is CAWSVAVYNEQFF. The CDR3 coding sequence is TGTGCCTGGAGTGTGGCTGTCTACAATGAGCAGTTCTTC.

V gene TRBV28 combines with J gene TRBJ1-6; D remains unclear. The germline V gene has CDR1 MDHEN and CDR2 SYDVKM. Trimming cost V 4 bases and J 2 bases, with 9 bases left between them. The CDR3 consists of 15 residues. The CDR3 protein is CASSWTDAYNSPLHF. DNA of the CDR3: TGTGCCAGCAGTTGGACGGACGCCTATAATTCACCCCTCCACTTT. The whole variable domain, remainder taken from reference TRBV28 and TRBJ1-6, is DVKVTQSSRYLVKRTGEKVFLECVQDMDHENMFWYRQDPGLGLRLIYFSYDVKMKEKGDIPEGYSVSREKKERFSLILESASTNQTSMYLCASSWTDAYNSPLHFGNGTRLTVT.

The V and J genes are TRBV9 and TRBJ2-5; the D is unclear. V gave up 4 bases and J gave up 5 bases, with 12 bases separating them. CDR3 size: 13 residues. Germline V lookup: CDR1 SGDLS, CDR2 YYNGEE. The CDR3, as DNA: TGTGCCAGCAGCCCCCCCCGGGTGGAGACCCAGTACTTC. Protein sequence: CASSPPRVETQYF. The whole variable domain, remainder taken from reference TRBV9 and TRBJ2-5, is DSGVTQTPKHLITATGQRVTLRCSPRSGDLSVYWYQQSLDQGLQFLIQYYNGEERAKGNILERFSAQQFPDLHSELNLSSLELGDSALYFCASSPPRVETQYFGPGTRLLVL.

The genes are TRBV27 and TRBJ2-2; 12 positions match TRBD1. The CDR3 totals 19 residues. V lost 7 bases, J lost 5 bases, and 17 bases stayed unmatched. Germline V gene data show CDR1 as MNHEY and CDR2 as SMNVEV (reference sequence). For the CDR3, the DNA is TGTGCCAGCACCCGGGACAGGGGGCTTTATTCATCTGCTACCGGGGAGCTGTTTTTT. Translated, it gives CASTRDRGLYSSATGELFF.

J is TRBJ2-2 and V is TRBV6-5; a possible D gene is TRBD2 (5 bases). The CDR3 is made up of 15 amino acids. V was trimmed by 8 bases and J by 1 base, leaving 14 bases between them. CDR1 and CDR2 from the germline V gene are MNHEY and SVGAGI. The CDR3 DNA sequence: TGTGCCAGCTCGAACTTCGGACTGAACACCGGGGAGCTGTTTTTT. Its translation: CASSNFGLNTGELFF.

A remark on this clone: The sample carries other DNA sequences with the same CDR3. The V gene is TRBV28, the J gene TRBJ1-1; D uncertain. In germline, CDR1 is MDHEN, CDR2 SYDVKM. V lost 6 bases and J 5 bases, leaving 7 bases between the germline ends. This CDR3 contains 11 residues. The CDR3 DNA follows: TGTGCCAGCAGCCCAGATACTGAAGCTTTCTTT. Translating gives CASSPDTEAFF.